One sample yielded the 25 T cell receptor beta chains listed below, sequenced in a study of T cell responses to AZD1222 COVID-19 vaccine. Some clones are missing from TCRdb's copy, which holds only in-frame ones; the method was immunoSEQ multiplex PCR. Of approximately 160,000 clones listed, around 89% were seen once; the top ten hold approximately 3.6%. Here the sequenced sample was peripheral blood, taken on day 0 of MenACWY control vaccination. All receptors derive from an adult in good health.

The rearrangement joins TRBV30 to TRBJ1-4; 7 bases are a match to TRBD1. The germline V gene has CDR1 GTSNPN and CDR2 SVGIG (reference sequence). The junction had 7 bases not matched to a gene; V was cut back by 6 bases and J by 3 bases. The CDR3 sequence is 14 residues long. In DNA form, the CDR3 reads TGTGCCTGTTTCTCCGGGACAGCTAATGAAAAACTGTTTTTT. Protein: CACFSGTANEKLFF. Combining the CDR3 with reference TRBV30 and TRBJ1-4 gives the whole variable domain SQTIHQWPATLVQPVGSPLSLECTVEGTSNPNLYWYRQAAGRGLQLLFYSVGIGQISSEVPQNLSASRPQDRQFILSSKKLLLSDSGFYLCACFSGTANEKLFFGSGTQLSVL.

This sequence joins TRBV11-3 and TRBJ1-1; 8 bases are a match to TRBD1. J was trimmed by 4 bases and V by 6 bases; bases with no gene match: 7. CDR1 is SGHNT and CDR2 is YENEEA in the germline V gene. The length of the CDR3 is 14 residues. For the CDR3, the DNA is TGTGCCAGCAGACCCGACAGGGGAGCCACTGAAGCTTTCTTT. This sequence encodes CASRPDRGATEAFF.

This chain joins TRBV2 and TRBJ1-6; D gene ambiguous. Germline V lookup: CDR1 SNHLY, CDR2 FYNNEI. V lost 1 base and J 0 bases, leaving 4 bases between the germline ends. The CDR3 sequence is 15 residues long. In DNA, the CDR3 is TGTGCCAGCAGTGAAGTGGGCTCCTATAATTCACCCCTCCACTTT. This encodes CASSEVGSYNSPLHF.

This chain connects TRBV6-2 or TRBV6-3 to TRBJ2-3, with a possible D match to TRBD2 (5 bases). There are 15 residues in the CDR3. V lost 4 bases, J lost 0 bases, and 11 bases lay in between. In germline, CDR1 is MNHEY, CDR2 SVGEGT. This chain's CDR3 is CASSFTSGSTDTQYF. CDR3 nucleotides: TGTGCCAGCAGTTTTACCAGCGGAAGCACAGATACGCAGTATTTT.

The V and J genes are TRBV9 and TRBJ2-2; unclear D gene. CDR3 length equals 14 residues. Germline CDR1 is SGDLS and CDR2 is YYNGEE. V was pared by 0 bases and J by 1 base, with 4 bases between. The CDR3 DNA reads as TGTGCCAGCAGCGTAGTGGGGAACACCGGGGAGCTGTTTTTT. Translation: CASSVVGNTGELFF.

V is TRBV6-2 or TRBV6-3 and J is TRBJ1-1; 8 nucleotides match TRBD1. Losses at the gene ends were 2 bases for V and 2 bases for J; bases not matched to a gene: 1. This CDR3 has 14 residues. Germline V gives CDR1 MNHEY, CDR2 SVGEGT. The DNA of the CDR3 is TGTGCCAGCAGTTACGGACAGGGCAACACTGAAGCTTTCTTT. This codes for CASSYGQGNTEAFF.

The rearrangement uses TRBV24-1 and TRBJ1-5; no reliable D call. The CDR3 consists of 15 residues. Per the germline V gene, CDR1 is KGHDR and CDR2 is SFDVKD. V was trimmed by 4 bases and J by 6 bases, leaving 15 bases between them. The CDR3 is CATSEKGGEPQPQHF. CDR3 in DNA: TGTGCCACCAGTGAAAAGGGTGGGGAACCTCAGCCCCAGCATTTT.

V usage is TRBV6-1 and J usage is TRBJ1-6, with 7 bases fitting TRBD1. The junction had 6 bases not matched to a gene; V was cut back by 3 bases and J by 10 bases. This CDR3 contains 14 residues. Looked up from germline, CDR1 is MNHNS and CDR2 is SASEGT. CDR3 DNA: TGTGCCAGCAGTGAGCAGGGGGTGATGTCACCCCTCCACTTT. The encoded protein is CASSEQGVMSPLHF.

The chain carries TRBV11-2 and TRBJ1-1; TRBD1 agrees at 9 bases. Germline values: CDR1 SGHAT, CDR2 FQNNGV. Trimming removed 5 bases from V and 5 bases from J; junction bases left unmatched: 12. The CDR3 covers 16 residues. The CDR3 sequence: CASSALQGAIYTEAFF. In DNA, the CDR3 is TGTGCCAGCAGCGCATTACAGGGGGCGATATATACTGAAGCTTTCTTT. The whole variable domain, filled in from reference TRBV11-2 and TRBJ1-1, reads EAGVAQSPRYKIIEKRQSVAFWCNPISGHATLYWYQQILGQGPKLLIQFQNNGVVDDSQLPKDRFSAERLKGVDSTLKIQPAKLEDSAVYLCASSALQGAIYTEAFFGQGTRLTVV.

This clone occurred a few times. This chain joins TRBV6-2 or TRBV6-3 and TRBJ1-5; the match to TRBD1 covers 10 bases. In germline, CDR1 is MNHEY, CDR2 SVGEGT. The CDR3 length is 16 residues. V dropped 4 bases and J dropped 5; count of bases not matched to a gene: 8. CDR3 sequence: CASSSPRDRGYQPQHF. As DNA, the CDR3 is TGTGCCAGCAGTTCCCCCCGGGACAGGGGCTATCAGCCCCAGCATTTT.

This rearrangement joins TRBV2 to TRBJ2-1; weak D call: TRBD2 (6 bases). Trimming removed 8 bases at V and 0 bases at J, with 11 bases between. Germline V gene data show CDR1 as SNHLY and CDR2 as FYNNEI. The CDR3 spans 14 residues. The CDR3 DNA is TGTGCCAGCCGTTCGCGGGGCTCCTACAATGAGCAGTTCTTC. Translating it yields CASRSRGSYNEQFF.

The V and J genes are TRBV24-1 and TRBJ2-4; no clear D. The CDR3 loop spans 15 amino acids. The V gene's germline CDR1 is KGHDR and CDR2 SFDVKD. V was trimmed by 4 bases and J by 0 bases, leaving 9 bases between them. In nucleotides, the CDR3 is TGTGCCACCAGTGAGGGTTCTCTAGCCAAAAACATTCAGTACTTC. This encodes CATSEGSLAKNIQYF.

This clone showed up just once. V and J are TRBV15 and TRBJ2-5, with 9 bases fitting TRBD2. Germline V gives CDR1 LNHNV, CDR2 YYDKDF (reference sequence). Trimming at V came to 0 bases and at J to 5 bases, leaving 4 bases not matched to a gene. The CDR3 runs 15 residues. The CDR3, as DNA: TGTGCCACCAGCAGAGAGGCGGGAGGGGCGGAGACCCAGTACTTC. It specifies CATSREAGGAETQYF.

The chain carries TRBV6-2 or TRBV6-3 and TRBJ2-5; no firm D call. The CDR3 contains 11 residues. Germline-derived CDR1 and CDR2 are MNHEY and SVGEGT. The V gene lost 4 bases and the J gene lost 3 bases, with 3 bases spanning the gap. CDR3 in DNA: TGTGCCAGCAGTTCCAAAGAGACCCAGTACTTC. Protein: CASSSKETQYF.

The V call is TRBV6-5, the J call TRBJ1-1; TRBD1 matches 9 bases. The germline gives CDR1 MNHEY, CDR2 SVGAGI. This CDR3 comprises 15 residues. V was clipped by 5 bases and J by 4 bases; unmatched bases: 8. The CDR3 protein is CASSIGQGLGTEAFF. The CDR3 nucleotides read TGTGCCAGCAGTATAGGACAGGGGCTTGGCACTGAAGCTTTCTTT.

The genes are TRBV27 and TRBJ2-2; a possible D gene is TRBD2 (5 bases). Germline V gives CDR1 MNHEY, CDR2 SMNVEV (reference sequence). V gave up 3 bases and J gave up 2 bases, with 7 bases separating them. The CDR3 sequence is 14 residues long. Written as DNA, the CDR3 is TGTGCCAGCAGTTTCCCGGGAAACACCGGGGAGCTGTTTTTT. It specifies CASSFPGNTGELFF.

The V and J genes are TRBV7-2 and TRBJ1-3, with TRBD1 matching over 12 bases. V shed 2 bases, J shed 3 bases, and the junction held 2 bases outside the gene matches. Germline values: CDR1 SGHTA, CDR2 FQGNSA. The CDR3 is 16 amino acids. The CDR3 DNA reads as TGTGCCAGCAGCTTAAGGGACAGGGGGCTTGGAAACACCATATATTTT. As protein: CASSLRDRGLGNTIYF. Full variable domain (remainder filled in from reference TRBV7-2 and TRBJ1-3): GAGVSQSPSNKVTEKGKDVELRCDPISGHTALYWYRQSLGQGLEFLIYFQGNSAPDKSGLPSDRFSAERTGGSVSTLTIQRTQQEDSAVYLCASSLRDRGLGNTIYFGEGSWLTVV.

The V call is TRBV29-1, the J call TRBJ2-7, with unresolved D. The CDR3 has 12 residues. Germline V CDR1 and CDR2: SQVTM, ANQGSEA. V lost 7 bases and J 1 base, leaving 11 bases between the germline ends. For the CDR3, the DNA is TGCAGCGCGACCGGCAGTTCCTACGAGCAGTACTTC. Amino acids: CSATGSSYEQYF.

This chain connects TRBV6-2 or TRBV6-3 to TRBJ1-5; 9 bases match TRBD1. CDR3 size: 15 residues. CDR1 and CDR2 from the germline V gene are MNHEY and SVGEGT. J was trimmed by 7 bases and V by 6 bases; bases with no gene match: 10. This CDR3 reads CASSPRDRVGQPQHF. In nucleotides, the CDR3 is TGTGCCAGCAGCCCCCGGGACAGGGTTGGGCAGCCCCAGCATTTT.

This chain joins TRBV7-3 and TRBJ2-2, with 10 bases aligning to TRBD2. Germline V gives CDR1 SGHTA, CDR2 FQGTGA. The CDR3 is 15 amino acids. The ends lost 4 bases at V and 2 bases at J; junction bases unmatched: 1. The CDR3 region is CASSWTSGNTGELFF. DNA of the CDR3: TGTGCCAGCAGCTGGACTAGCGGTAACACCGGGGAGCTGTTTTTT. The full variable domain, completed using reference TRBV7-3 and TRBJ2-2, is GAGVSQTPSNKVTEKGKYVELRCDPISGHTALYWYRQSLGQGPEFLIYFQGTGAADDSGLPNDRFFAVRPEGSVSTLKIQRTERGDSAVYLCASSWTSGNTGELFFGEGSRLTVL.

CDR3 sequence (DNA): TGTGCCAGCAGCGACAGGGGTACTGAAGCTTTCTTT. The encoded protein is CASSDRGTEAFF. The chain has TRBV9 and TRBJ1-1; 7 bases align to TRBD1. V lost 3 bases, J lost 5 bases, and 1 base stayed unmatched. Germline V gene data show CDR1 as SGDLS and CDR2 as YYNGEE. CDR3 length: 12 amino acids.

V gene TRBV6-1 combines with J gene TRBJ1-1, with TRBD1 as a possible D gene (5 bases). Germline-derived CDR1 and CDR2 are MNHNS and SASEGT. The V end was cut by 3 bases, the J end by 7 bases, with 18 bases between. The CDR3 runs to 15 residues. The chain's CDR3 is CASSDARRGVGEAFF. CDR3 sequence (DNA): TGTGCCAGCAGTGACGCTAGAAGGGGTGTGGGTGAAGCTTTCTTT.

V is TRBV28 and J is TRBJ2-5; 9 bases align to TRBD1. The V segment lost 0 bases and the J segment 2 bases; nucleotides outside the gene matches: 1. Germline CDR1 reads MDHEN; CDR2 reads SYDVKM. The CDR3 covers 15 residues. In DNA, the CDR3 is TGTGCCAGCAGTTTATGGGGACAGGGTCAAGAGACCCAGTACTTC. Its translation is CASSLWGQGQETQYF.

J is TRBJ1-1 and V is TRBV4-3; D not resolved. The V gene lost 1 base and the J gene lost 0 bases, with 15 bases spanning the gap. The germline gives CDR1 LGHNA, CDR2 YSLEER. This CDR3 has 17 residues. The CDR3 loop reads CASSQALLRRMNTEAFF. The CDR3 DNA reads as TGCGCCAGCAGCCAAGCTCTCCTTCGGCGGATGAACACTGAAGCTTTCTTT.

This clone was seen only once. The CDR3 bases are TGTGCCAGCACCCTACCCCCGCGTCGGACCATGAACACTGAAGCTTTCTTT. Translating it yields CASTLPPRRTMNTEAFF. J is TRBJ1-1 and V is TRBV7-9; D gene ambiguous. This CDR3 has 17 amino acids. Deletions cut 7 bases from V and 0 bases from J, with 21 bases between. The V gene's germline CDR1 is SEHNR and CDR2 FQNEAQ (reference sequence).